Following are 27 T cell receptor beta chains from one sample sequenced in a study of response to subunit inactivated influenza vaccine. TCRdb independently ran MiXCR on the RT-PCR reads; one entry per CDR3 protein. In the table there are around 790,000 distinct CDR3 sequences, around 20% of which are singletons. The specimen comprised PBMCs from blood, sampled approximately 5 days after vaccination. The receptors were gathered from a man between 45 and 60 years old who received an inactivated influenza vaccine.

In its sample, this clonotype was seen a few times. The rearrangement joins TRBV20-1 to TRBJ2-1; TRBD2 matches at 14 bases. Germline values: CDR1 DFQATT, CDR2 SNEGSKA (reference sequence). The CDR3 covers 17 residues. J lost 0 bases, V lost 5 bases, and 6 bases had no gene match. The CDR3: CSAWRLAGGSSYNEQFF. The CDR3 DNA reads TGCAGTGCTTGGAGACTAGCGGGAGGGAGCTCCTACAATGAGCAGTTCTTC.

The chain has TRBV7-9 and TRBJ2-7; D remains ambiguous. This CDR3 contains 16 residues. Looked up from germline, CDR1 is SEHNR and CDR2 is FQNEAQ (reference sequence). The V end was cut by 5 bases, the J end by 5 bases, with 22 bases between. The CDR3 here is CASSPPFRLGRDEQYF. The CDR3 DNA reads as TGTGCCAGCAGCCCCCCTTTCCGCCTCGGCCGCGACGAGCAGTACTTC.

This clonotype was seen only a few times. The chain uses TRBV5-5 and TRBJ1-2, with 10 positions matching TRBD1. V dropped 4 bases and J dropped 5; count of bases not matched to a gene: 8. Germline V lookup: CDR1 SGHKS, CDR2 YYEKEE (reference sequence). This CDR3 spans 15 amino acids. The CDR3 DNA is TGTGCCAGCAGCGTGGTTGGGGACAGGGGTTATGGCTACACCTTC. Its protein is CASSVVGDRGYGYTF.

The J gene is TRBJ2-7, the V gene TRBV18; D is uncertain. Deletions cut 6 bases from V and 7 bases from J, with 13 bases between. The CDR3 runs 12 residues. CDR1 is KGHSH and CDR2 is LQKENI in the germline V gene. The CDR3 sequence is CASSPIAREQYF. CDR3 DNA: TGTGCCAGCTCGCCCATCGCCCGAGAGCAGTACTTC.

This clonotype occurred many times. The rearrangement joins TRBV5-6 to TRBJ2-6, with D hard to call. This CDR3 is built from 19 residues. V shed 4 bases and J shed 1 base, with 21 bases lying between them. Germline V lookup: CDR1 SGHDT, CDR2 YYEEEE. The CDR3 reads CASSPVGFRDSSGANVLTF. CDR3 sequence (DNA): TGTGCCAGCAGCCCGGTCGGGTTTAGGGATTCGTCTGGGGCCAACGTCCTGACTTTC.

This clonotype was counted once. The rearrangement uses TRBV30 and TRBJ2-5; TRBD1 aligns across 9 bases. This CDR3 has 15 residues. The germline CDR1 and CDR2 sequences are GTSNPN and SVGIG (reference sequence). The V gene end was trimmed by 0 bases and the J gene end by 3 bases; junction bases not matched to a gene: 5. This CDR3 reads CAWSVGTGLEETQYF. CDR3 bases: TGTGCCTGGAGTGTAGGGACAGGGCTCGAAGAGACCCAGTACTTC.

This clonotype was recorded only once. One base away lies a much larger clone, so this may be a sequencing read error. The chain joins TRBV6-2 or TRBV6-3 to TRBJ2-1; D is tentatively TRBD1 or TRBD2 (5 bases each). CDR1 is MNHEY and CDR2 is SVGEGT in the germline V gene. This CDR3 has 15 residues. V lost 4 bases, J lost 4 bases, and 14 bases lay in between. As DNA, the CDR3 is TGTGCCAGCAGTTGCCAGGGACCCACTTACAATGAGCAGTTCTTC. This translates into CASSCQGPTYNEQFF.

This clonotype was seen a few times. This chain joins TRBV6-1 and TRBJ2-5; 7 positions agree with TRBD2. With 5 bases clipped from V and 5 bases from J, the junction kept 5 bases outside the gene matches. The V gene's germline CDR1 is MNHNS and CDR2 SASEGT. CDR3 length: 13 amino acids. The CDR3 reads CASSREVPETQYF. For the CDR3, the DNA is TGTGCCAGCAGTCGGGAGGTGCCGGAGACCCAGTACTTC.

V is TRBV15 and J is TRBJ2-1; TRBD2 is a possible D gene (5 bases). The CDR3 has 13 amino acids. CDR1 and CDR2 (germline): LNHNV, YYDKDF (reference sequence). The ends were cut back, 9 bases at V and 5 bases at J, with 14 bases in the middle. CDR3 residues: CATQTGMNNEQFF. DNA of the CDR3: TGTGCCACTCAAACCGGGATGAACAATGAGCAGTTCTTC.

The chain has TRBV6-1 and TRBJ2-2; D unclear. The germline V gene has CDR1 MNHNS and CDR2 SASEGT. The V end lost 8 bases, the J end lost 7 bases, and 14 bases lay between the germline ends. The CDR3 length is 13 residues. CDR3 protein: CASGQVQDGELFF. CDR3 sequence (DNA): TGTGCCAGCGGGCAGGTTCAGGACGGGGAGCTGTTTTTT.

For the CDR3, the DNA is TGTGCCAGCAAGACTAGCGGTAGCTACGAGCAGTACTTC. Translated, it gives CASKTSGSYEQYF. The chain uses TRBV2 and TRBJ2-7, with 9 bases that match TRBD2. After removal of 7 bases from V and 3 bases from J, the junction contained 4 bases not matched to a gene. CDR1 SNHLY and CDR2 FYNNEI come from the germline V gene. This CDR3 spans 13 amino acids.

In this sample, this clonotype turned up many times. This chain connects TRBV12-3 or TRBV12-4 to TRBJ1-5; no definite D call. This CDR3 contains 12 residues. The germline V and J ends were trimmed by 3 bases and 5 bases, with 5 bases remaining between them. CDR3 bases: TGTGCCAGCAGTTTGTTGGATCAGCCCCAGCATTTT. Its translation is CASSLLDQPQHF.

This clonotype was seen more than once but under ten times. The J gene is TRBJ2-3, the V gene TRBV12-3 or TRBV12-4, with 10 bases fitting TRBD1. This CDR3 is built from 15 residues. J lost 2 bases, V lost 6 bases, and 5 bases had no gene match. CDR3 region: CASRTGGPFTDTQYF. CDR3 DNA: TGTGCCAGCAGGACAGGGGGCCCTTTCACAGATACGCAGTATTTT.

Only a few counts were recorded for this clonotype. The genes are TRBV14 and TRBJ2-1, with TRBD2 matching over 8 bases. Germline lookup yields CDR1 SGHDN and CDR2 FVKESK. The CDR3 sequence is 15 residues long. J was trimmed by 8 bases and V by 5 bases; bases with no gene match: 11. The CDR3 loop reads CASSRGGRQYYEQFF. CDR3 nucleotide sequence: TGTGCCAGCAGCAGGGGCGGGAGGCAATATTATGAGCAGTTCTTC.

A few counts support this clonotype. CDR3 DNA: TGCAGCGTTGCCGAGACAGGGGGTAGAGAGACCCAGTACTTC. Translated, it gives CSVAETGGRETQYF. The rearrangement links TRBV29-1 to TRBJ2-5; TRBD1 aligns across 9 bases. V shed 4 bases and J 4 bases; nucleotides not matched to a gene: 7. The CDR3 has 14 amino acids. Per germline, CDR1 SQVTM and CDR2 ANQGSEA.

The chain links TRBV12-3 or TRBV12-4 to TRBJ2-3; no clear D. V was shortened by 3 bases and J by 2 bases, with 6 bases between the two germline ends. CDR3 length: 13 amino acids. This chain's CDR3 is CASSFWATDTQYF. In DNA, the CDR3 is TGTGCCAGCAGTTTTTGGGCCACAGATACGCAGTATTTT.

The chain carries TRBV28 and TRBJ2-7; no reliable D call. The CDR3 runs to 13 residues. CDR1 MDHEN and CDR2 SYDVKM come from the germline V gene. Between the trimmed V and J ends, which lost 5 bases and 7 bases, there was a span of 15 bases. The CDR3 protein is CASSTYKAGEQYF. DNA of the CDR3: TGTGCCAGCAGTACTTACAAAGCCGGGGAGCAGTACTTC.

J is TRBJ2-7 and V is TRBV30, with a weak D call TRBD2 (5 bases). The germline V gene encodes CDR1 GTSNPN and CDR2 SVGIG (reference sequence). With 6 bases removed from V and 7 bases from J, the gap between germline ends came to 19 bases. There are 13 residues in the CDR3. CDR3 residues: CACTYSIPGEQYF. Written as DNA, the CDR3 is TGTGCCTGCACCTACAGTATTCCGGGGGAGCAGTACTTC.

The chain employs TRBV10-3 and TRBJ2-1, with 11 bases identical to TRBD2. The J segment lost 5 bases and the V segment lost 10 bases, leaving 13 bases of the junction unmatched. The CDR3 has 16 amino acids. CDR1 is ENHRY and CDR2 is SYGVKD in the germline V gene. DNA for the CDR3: TGTGCCACCCTGTATAGCCCGGGACTAGCGGACAATGAGCAGTTCTTC. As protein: CATLYSPGLADNEQFF.

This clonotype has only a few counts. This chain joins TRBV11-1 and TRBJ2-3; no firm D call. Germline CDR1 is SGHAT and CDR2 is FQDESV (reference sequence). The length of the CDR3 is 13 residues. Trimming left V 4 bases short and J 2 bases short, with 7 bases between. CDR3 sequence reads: CASSSVITDTQYF. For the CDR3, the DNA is TGTGCCAGCAGCTCCGTGATCACAGATACGCAGTATTTT.

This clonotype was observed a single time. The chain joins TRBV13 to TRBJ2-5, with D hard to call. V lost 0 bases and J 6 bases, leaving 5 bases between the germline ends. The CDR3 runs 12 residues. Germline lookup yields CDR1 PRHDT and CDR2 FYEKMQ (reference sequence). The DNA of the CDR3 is TGTGCCAGCAGCTTAGGGCAGAAGACCCAGTACTTC. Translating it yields CASSLGQKTQYF.

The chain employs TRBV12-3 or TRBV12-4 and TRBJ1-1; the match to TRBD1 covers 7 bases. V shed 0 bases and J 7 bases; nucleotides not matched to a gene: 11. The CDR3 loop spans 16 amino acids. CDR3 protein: CASSLAGTAVGGEAFF. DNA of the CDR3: TGTGCCAGCAGTTTAGCAGGGACAGCGGTGGGGGGTGAAGCTTTCTTT.

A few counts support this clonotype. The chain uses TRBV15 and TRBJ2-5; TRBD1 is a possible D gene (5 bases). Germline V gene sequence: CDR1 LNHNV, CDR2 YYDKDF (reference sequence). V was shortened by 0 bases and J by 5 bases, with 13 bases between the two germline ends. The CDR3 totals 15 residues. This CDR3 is CATSRDPQGGETQYF. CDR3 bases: TGTGCCACCAGCAGAGATCCGCAGGGTGGGGAGACCCAGTACTTC. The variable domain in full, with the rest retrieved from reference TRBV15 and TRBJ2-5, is DAMVIQNPRYQVTQFGKPVTLSCSQTLNHNVMYWYQQKSSQAPKLLFHYYDKDFNNEADTPDNFQSRRPNTSFCFLDIRSPGLGDTAMYLCATSRDPQGGETQYFGPGTRLLVL.

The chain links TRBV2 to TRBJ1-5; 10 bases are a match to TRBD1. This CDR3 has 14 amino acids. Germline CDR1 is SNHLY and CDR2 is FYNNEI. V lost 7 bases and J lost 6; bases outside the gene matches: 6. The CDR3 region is CASNPGQGSQPQHF. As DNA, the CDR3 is TGTGCCAGCAACCCGGGACAGGGGAGTCAGCCCCAGCATTTT.

The CDR3 loop reads CASSKSGRESYEQYF. For the CDR3, the DNA is TGTGCCAGCAGCAAATCCGGCAGGGAAAGCTACGAGCAGTACTTC. This chain uses TRBV21-1 with TRBJ2-7; the D call TRBD2 from the table was never checked on the DNA. TRBV21-1 is classified as a pseudogene. This CDR3 has 15 residues.

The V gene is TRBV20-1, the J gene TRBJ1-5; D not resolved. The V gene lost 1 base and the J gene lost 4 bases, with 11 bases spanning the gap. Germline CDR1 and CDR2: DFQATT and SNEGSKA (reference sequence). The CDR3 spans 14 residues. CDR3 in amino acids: CSARAVGTNQPQHF. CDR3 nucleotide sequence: TGCAGTGCTAGAGCTGTGGGAACAAATCAGCCCCAGCATTTT.

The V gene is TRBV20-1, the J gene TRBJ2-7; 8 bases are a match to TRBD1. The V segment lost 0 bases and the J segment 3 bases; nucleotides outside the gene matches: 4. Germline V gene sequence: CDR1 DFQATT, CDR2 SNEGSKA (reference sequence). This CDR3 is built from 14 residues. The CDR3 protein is CSARDPRGLYEQYF. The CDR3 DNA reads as TGCAGTGCTAGAGATCCCAGGGGGCTCTACGAGCAGTACTTC.